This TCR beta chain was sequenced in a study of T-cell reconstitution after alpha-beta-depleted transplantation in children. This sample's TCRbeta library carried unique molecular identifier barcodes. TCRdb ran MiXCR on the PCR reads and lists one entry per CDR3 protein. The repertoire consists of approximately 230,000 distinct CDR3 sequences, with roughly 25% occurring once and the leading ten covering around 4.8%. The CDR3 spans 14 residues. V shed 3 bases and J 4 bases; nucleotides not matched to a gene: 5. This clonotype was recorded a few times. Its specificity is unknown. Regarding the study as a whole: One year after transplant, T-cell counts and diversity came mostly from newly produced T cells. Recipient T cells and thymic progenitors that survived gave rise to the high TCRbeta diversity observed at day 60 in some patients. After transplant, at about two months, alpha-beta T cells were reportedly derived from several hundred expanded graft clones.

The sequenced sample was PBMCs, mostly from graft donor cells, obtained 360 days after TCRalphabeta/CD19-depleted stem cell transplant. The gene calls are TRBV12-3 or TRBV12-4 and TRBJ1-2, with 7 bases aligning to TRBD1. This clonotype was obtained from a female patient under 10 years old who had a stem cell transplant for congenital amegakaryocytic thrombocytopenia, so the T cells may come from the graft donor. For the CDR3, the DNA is TGTGCCAGCAGTTTGTTATCAGGGGGCTATGGCTACACCTTC. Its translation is CASSLLSGGYGYTF.